The 3 T cell receptor beta chains reported below all come from one sample, sequenced in a study of response to subunit inactivated influenza vaccine. TCRdb recomputed calls from the RT-PCR reads with MiXCR, one row per CDR3 protein. The sample shows hundreds of thousands of distinct CDR3 sequences, about 18% of them seen only once. Sequenced here: PBMCs from blood, sampled roughly 5 days after vaccination. The receptors derive from a man between 50 and 59 years old who received an inactivated influenza vaccine.

V usage is TRBV29-1 and J usage is TRBJ1-1; D is possibly TRBD1 (6 bases). Trimming removed 5 bases at V and 6 bases at J, with 16 bases between. This CDR3 has 13 amino acids. Germline assignment: CDR1 SQVTM and CDR2 ANQGSEA. CDR3 region: CSVFVGGGPEAFF. DNA of the CDR3: TGCAGCGTTTTTGTGGGAGGGGGGCCTGAAGCTTTCTTT.

This clonotype was seen more than once but under ten times. The chain employs TRBV20-1 and TRBJ2-2; D is unresolved. V was trimmed by 4 bases and J by 0 bases, leaving 3 bases between them. The CDR3 spans 12 residues. Looked up from germline, CDR1 is DFQATT and CDR2 is SNEGSKA (reference sequence). CDR3 amino acids: CSATANTGELFF. DNA for the CDR3: TGCAGTGCTACAGCGAACACCGGGGAGCTGTTTTTT.

This chain links TRBV10-2 with TRBJ2-1; possible D gene TRBD2, 5 bases. Germline loops: CDR1 WSHSY, CDR2 SAAADI. The CDR3 totals 15 residues. V dropped 9 bases and J dropped 6 bases, with 21 bases sitting between them. CDR3 residues: CASNLGSSGGNEQFF. The CDR3 DNA sequence: TGCGCCAGTAACCTAGGAAGTAGTGGAGGCAATGAGCAGTTCTTC.